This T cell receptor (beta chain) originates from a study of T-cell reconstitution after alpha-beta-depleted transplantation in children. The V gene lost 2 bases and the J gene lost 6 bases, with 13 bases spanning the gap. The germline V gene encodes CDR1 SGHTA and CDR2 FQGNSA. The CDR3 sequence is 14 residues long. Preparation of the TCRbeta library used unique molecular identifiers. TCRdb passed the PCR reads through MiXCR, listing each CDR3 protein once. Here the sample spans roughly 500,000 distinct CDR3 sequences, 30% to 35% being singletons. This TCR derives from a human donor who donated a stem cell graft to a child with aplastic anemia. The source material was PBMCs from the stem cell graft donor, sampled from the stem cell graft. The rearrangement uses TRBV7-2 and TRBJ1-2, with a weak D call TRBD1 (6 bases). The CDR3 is CASSLLQGDHGYTF. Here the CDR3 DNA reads TGTGCCAGCAGCTTACTACAGGGCGATCATGGCTACACCTTC.